Below, 22 T cell receptor beta chains from the same sample are listed, as sequenced in a study of beta chain features in type 1 diabetes. The study reverse transcribed the entire isolated RNA, so it sequenced expressed TCRB transcripts. Assay: immunoSEQ multiplex PCR; the TCRdb copy retains only in-frame clones and omits some. The sample shows 350,000 to 400,000 clones, over 12% of them seen only once. Sequenced material: naive CD4+ T cells from blood. The origin of the receptors is a woman between 18 and 29 years old in good health.

J is TRBJ2-1 and V is TRBV11-2; TRBD2 matches at 12 bases. Germline V gives CDR1 SGHAT, CDR2 FQNNGV. This CDR3 contains 14 residues. V lost 10 bases and J lost 6; bases outside the gene matches: 7. The CDR3 DNA follows: TGTGCCACCAGGACTAGCGGGAAGGGCAATGAGCAGTTCTTC. Translation: CATRTSGKGNEQFF. Full variable domain (outside the CDR3, taken from reference TRBV11-2 and TRBJ2-1): EAGVAQSPRYKIIEKRQSVAFWCNPISGHATLYWYQQILGQGPKLLIQFQNNGVVDDSQLPKDRFSAERLKGVDSTLKIQPAKLEDSAVYLCATRTSGKGNEQFFGPGTRLTVL.

This chain links TRBV5-6 with TRBJ1-1, with a tentative D call TRBD1 (6 bases). V dropped 3 bases and J dropped 8 bases, with 14 bases sitting between them. This CDR3 has 13 amino acids. Germline values: CDR1 SGHDT, CDR2 YYEEEE. The CDR3 DNA sequence: TGTGCCAGCAGCTCCAGGGGTGGCGGCGAAGCTTTCTTT. Its protein is CASSSRGGGEAFF.

The chain joins TRBV25-1 to TRBJ2-7, with D perhaps matching TRBD1 (6 bases). Germline-derived CDR1 and CDR2 are MGHDK and SYGVNS. The ends were cut back, 2 bases at V and 3 bases at J, with 11 bases in the middle. The CDR3 extends over 14 amino acids. CDR3 DNA: TGTGCCAGCAGTGAAGGGGGCAGATTCTACGAGCAGTACTTC. Amino acid sequence: CASSEGGRFYEQYF.

This clone has more than one count but fewer than ten. The chain is built from TRBV7-9 and TRBJ2-5; possible D gene TRBD1, 6 bases. The germline V gene has CDR1 SEHNR and CDR2 FQNEAQ (reference sequence). Deletions cut 5 bases from V and 5 bases from J, with 15 bases between. This CDR3 region has 14 residues. CDR3 coding DNA: TGTGCCAGCAGCGAAGGGACACGCGGGGAGACCCAGTACTTC. Protein product: CASSEGTRGETQYF.

This clone was seen a handful of times. This chain uses TRBV19 with TRBJ2-1; 11 bases agree with TRBD2. CDR3 length: 14 amino acids. Trimming removed 3 bases from V and 6 bases from J; junction bases left unmatched: 1. Germline CDR1 and CDR2: LNHDA and SQIVND (reference sequence). CDR3 residues: CASSISGRANEQFF. The CDR3 coding sequence is TGTGCCAGTAGTATTAGCGGGAGGGCCAATGAGCAGTTCTTC. Looking up the rest from reference TRBV19 and TRBJ2-1 gives the full variable domain: DGGITQSPKYLFRKEGQNVTLSCEQNLNHDAMYWYRQDPGQGLRLIYYSQIVNDFQKGDIAEGYSVSREKKESFPLTVTSAQKNPTAFYLCASSISGRANEQFFGPGTRLTVL.

The chain couples TRBV11-1 to TRBJ2-1; maybe TRBD2 (5 bases). Germline CDR1 reads SGHAT; CDR2 reads FQDESV (reference sequence). CDR3 size: 16 residues. V was cut by 1 base and J by 9 bases, with 19 bases left in between. Written as DNA, the CDR3 is TGTGCCAGCAGCTTAGAAATCACGTGGCGGGCTGGTGAGCAGTTCTTC. As protein: CASSLEITWRAGEQFF.

The sample holds a few counts of this clone. V gene TRBV5-4 combines with J gene TRBJ1-1, with 9 positions matching TRBD1. This CDR3 is built from 15 residues. From germline, CDR1 is SGHNT and CDR2 YYREEE (reference sequence). With V trimmed by 4 bases and J by 4 bases, 8 bases remained unmatched. Here the CDR3 reads CASSDRRQGGTEAFF. In nucleotides, the CDR3 is TGTGCCAGCAGCGACCGGAGACAGGGGGGCACTGAAGCTTTCTTT.

The genes are TRBV5-1 and TRBJ2-1; 10 bases map to TRBD2. Trimming at V came to 0 bases and at J to 2 bases, leaving 8 bases not matched to a gene. Germline CDR1 is SGHRS and CDR2 is YFSETQ. The CDR3 spans 18 residues. The CDR3 DNA follows: TGCGCCAGCAGCTTGGCCCATCTAGCGGGAGTTGCCTACAATGAGCAGTTCTTC. This sequence encodes CASSLAHLAGVAYNEQFF. The variable domain in full, with the rest retrieved from reference TRBV5-1 and TRBJ2-1, is KAGVTQTPRYLIKTRGQQVTLSCSPISGHRSVSWYQQTPGQGLQFLFEYFSETQRNKGNFPGRFSGRQFSNSRSEMNVSTLELGDSALYLCASSLAHLAGVAYNEQFFGPGTRLTVL.

The chain joins TRBV7-2 to TRBJ1-5; maybe TRBD1 (6 bases). V lost 5 bases and J 0 bases, leaving 14 bases between the germline ends. The CDR3 runs 16 residues. CDR1 SGHTA and CDR2 FQGNSA come from the germline V gene. The CDR3 DNA sequence: TGTGCCAGCAGCCTACGGGACACCTATAGCAATCAGCCCCAGCATTTT. This codes for CASSLRDTYSNQPQHF.

This clone was recorded a few times. The gene calls are TRBV30 and TRBJ1-1; D remains unclear. This CDR3 has 13 residues. Trimming shortened V by 4 bases and J by 0 bases, and 9 bases separated the two germline ends. The germline V gene encodes CDR1 GTSNPN and CDR2 SVGIG (reference sequence). CDR3 sequence (DNA): TGTGCCTGGACGAGAAATCTGAACACTGAAGCTTTCTTT. This translates into CAWTRNLNTEAFF.

This clone has only a few counts. The rearrangement uses TRBV29-1 and TRBJ2-1; D is undetermined. Looked up from germline, CDR1 is SQVTM and CDR2 is ANQGSEA. The CDR3 length is 12 residues. The V gene lost 1 base and the J gene lost 7 bases, with 8 bases spanning the gap. The CDR3 DNA sequence: TGCAGCGTTGAAGGTTTCAGTAATGAGCAGTTCTTC. Translating gives CSVEGFSNEQFF.

This rearrangement joins TRBV4-2 to TRBJ1-4, with a possible D match to TRBD1 (5 bases). CDR1 and CDR2 from the germline V gene are LGHNA and YNFKEQ. V was clipped by 4 bases and J by 2 bases, with 8 bases between them. This CDR3 comprises 14 residues. CDR3 DNA sequence: TGTGCCAGCAGCCGACAGACTACTAATGAAAAACTGTTTTTT. It translates to CASSRQTTNEKLFF.

This clone was seen more than once but under ten times. The chain couples TRBV30 to TRBJ2-7, with TRBD2 matching over 7 bases. The germline gives CDR1 GTSNPN, CDR2 SVGIG (reference sequence). This CDR3 has 12 residues. The junction had 2 bases not matched to a gene; V was cut back by 2 bases and J by 4 bases. The CDR3 sequence is CAWSPGGYEQYF. DNA for the CDR3: TGTGCCTGGAGTCCGGGAGGATACGAGCAGTACTTC.

Only a few counts were recorded for this clone. V and J are TRBV10-3 and TRBJ1-2, with D unclear. V was pared by 4 bases and J by 5 bases, with 11 bases between. Germline V gene sequence: CDR1 ENHRY, CDR2 SYGVKD. The CDR3 totals 13 residues. The CDR3 nucleotides read TGTGCCATCAGTGTAGCTGATCCTTATGGCTACACCTTC. It yields the protein CAISVADPYGYTF.

CDR3 coding DNA: TGTGCCAGCAGTTACGGTTCCGGGCAGGGGGCACTGCCCCAGCATTTT. It encodes CASSYGSGQGALPQHF. This chain joins TRBV6-6 and TRBJ1-5, with 8 bases fitting TRBD1. Germline V gene lookup returns CDR1 MNHNY and CDR2 SVGAGI (reference sequence). V lost 2 bases to trimming and J lost 9 bases; unmatched junction nucleotides: 12. The CDR3 has 16 residues.

J is TRBJ1-2 and V is TRBV18; TRBD1 aligns across 9 bases. From germline, CDR1 is KGHSH and CDR2 LQKENI. The CDR3 loop spans 15 amino acids. After removal of 5 bases from V and 4 bases from J, the junction contained 8 bases not matched to a gene. Here the CDR3 DNA reads TGTGCCAGCTCATACCGGGACAGGGAAACCTATGGCTACACCTTC. Amino acids: CASSYRDRETYGYTF. Full variable domain (missing parts from reference TRBV18 and TRBJ1-2): NAGVMQNPRHLVRRRGQEARLRCSPMKGHSHVYWYRQLPEEGLKFMVYLQKENIIDESGMPKERFSAEFPKEGPSILRIQQVVRGDSAAYFCASSYRDRETYGYTFGSGTRLTVV.

Here the CDR3 reads CASSLIGDSYEQYF. The CDR3 DNA reads as TGCGCCAGCAGCTTGATAGGGGATTCCTACGAGCAGTACTTC. The chain is built from TRBV5-1 and TRBJ2-7, with a weak D call TRBD1 (5 bases). Germline values: CDR1 SGHRS, CDR2 YFSETQ. Trimming took off 1 base at V and 1 base at J, with 9 bases between the two ends. This CDR3 has 14 residues.

The V gene is TRBV25-1, the J gene TRBJ2-7; tentative D call: TRBD2 (5 bases). Germline CDR1 is MGHDK and CDR2 is SYGVNS. The CDR3 extends over 16 amino acids. V lost 8 bases and J 4 bases, leaving 24 bases between the germline ends. The CDR3 spells CASPNRQGCGLYEQYF. CDR3 coding DNA: TGTGCCAGCCCCAACAGACAAGGCTGCGGGTTGTACGAGCAGTACTTC.

In its sample, this clone was seen a few times. This chain connects TRBV7-6 to TRBJ2-7, with 10 bases matching TRBD1. This CDR3 has 15 residues. With 3 bases clipped from V and 6 bases from J, the junction kept 8 bases outside the gene matches. Germline V gene data show CDR1 as SGHVS and CDR2 as FNYEAQ. CDR3 sequence reads: CASSLGQGLSGEQYF. The CDR3 coding sequence is TGTGCCAGCAGCTTGGGACAGGGGCTTTCGGGCGAGCAGTACTTC.

V is TRBV29-1 and J is TRBJ1-1; the D gene is possibly TRBD1 (6 bases). The germline V and J ends were trimmed by 0 bases and 4 bases, with 18 bases remaining between them. The CDR3 has 16 amino acids. CDR1 and CDR2 (germline): SQVTM, ANQGSEA. DNA of the CDR3: TGCAGCGTTGAAGATCATCGGTCAGGGGTGAGCACTGAAGCTTTCTTT. It codes for CSVEDHRSGVSTEAFF.

This sequence joins TRBV9 and TRBJ2-3; 7 nucleotides line up with TRBD2. Germline CDR1 and CDR2: SGDLS and YYNGEE. This CDR3 region has 16 residues. Germline trimming cut 4 bases from V and 0 bases from J; bases unmatched to any gene: 8. CDR3 amino acids: CASSSRGLVSTDTQYF. The DNA of the CDR3 is TGTGCCAGCAGCTCACGCGGACTAGTCAGCACAGATACGCAGTATTTT.

This clone was seen more than once but under ten times. The V call is TRBV9, the J call TRBJ2-3, with 11 bases identical to TRBD2. The trim removed 4 bases at V and 4 bases at J, leaving 11 bases unmatched. There are 17 residues in the CDR3. From germline, CDR1 is SGDLS and CDR2 YYNGEE. Written as DNA, the CDR3 is TGTGCCAGCAGCATCGTGCCCGGGACTAGCGGTTCAGATACGCAGTATTTT. Translated, it gives CASSIVPGTSGSDTQYF.